This T cell receptor (beta chain) was sequenced during a study of T cell responses to AZD1222 COVID-19 vaccine. This clone was counted once. Sequenced by immunoSEQ multiplex PCR; TCRdb stores in-frame clones only, minus some. The repertoire has about 84,000 clones, more than 80% of them found once; the top ten carry around 29%. V dropped 0 bases and J dropped 3 bases, with 12 bases sitting between them. CDR3 size: 15 residues. Germline-derived CDR1 and CDR2 are LGHNA and YSLEER. The chain uses TRBV4-3 and TRBJ2-7; D remains unclear. This TCR was sampled from an adult in good health. The source material was peripheral blood, sampled on day 0 of AZD1222 vaccination. CDR3 in DNA: TGCGCCAGCAGCCAAGATAGGTCCATCCTCTACGAGCAGTACTTC. It codes for CASSQDRSILYEQYF.